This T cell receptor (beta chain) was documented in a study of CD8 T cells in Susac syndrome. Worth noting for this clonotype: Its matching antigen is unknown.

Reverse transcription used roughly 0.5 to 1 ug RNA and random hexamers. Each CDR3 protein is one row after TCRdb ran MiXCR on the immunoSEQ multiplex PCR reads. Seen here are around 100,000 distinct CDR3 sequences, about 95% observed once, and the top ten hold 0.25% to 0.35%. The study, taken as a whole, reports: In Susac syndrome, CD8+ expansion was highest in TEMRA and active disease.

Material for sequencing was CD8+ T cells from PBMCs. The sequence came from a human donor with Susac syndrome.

CDR3 sequence reads: CSVSENSNQPQHF. The DNA for the CDR3 is TGCAGCGTTTCGGAAAATAGCAATCAGCCCCAGCATTTT. The V gene is TRBV29-1, the J gene TRBJ1-5, with unresolved D. CDR3 length equals 13 residues. The V and J ends lost 5 bases and 0 bases respectively, with 8 bases between them. The germline V gene has CDR1 SQVTM and CDR2 ANQGSEA.